These 4 T cell receptor beta chains originate from one sample sequenced in a study of PD-1 blockade in classical Hodgkin lymphoma. Sequencing was performed with immunoSEQ multiplex PCR; in TCRdb, only in-frame clones are kept and a portion is missing. Seen here are tens of thousands of clones, around 90% observed once, and the top ten hold around 8.1%. The time point is: cycle 4 day 1 (C4D1), after more than five weeks of nivolumab. Exposure to brentuximab vedotin varied, and each patient had relapsed following autologous stem cell transplantation. The sample here was peripheral blood mononuclear cells (PBMCs), taken before the fourth cycle of nivolumab. The source of these receptors is a human donor with classical Hodgkin lymphoma.

The chain is built from TRBV7-6 and TRBJ2-3; D ambiguous. V lost 5 bases and J 8 bases, leaving 17 bases between the germline ends. The CDR3 spans 14 residues. The germline V gene encodes CDR1 SGHVS and CDR2 FNYEAQ. CDR3 sequence: CASSPLAGPGTQYF. CDR3 bases: TGTGCCAGCAGCCCGTTGGCTGGTCCGGGTACGCAGTATTTT.

J is TRBJ1-1 and V is TRBV18; TRBD1 might be the D (5 bases). The V gene's germline CDR1 is KGHSH and CDR2 LQKENI. V lost 3 bases, J lost 8 bases, and 13 bases lay in between. This CDR3 contains 13 residues. The CDR3 protein is CASSPAGGLEAFF. The CDR3 DNA sequence: TGTGCCAGCTCACCGGCGGGGGGACTGGAAGCTTTCTTT.

V is TRBV5-1 and J is TRBJ1-2; TRBD1 matches 7 bases. J gave up 8 bases and V 2 bases, and 6 bases lay outside the gene matches. The V gene's germline CDR1 is SGHRS and CDR2 YFSETQ. The CDR3 has 13 amino acids. The DNA of the CDR3 is TGCGCCAGCAGCTTCGAGAGGGACAGAGGCTACACCTTC. This codes for CASSFERDRGYTF.

J is TRBJ2-7 and V is TRBV18, with D perhaps matching TRBD1 (5 bases). Germline V CDR1 and CDR2: KGHSH, LQKENI. Trimming pared 2 bases from V and 1 base from J, leaving 15 bases between. The CDR3 extends over 16 amino acids. The CDR3, as DNA: TGTGCCAGCTCACCATTTCTATCGACAGAATCCTACGAGCAGTACTTC. Translation gives CASSPFLSTESYEQYF.